Listed below are T cell receptor beta chains from one sample, sequenced in a study of regulatory T cells in long-lasting Graves disease. Using its own MiXCR run on the multiplex PCR reads, TCRdb lists one record per CDR3 protein. The profile shows approximately 360,000 distinct CDR3 sequences, 12% of them singletons. These data were also filed under a second study, of T cells in Graves' hyperthyroidism and ophthalmopathy.

The sample consisted of peripheral blood mononuclear cells (PBMCs), taken at new diagnosis, from a patient treated with antithyroid drugs. The origin of the receptors is a woman aged 18-29 years with Graves disease. The CDR3 runs from the conserved cysteine through the conserved F or W. A D gene is named only where the DNA matches it firmly. The size field is filled for only some rows; it gives once, few, many or a size class.

abundance	v_gene	j_gene	d_gene	CDR3aa	CDR3nt
many	TRBV2	TRBJ1-1	NA	CASSVGQTNTEAFF	TGTGCCAGCAGTGTTGGACAGACGAACACTGAAGCTTTCTTT
many	TRBV20-1	TRBJ2-7	TRBD2	CSASTSGSYEQYF	TGCAGTGCTAGTACTAGCGGGAGTTACGAGCAGTACTTC
NA	TRBV6-2/TRBV6-3	TRBJ2-4	NA	CASRGAGNIQYF	TGTGCCAGCAGGGGGGCTGGAAACATTCAGTACTTC
few	TRBV6-1	TRBJ1-5	NA	CASSPEAGQPQHF	TGTGCCAGCAGCCCCGAGGCGGGCCAGCCCCAGCATTTT
NA	TRBV7-9	TRBJ1-3	NA	CASRQTAAGGNTIYF	TGTGCCAGCAGACAGACGGCGGCCGGTGGAAACACCATATATTTT
many	TRBV29-1	TRBJ2-7	TRBD2	CSVEYFPRAGRSSYEQYF	TGCAGCGTTGAATACTTCCCCCGAGCGGGGAGAAGCTCCTACGAGCAGTACTTC
many	TRBV6-5	TRBJ1-2	NA	CASSFIALYPNYGYTF	TGTGCCAGCAGTTTCATCGCGTTATACCCTAACTATGGCTACACCTTC
NA	TRBV4-2	TRBJ1-1	NA	CASSQDILGRGTEAFF	TGTGCCAGCAGCCAAGATATTTTAGGTAGGGGCACTGAAGCTTTCTTT
many	TRBV12-3/TRBV12-4	TRBJ1-2	NA	CASSSNRRHYGYTF	TGTGCCAGCAGTTCCAATCGACGGCACTATGGCTACACCTTC
many	TRBV6-5	TRBJ2-1	TRBD2	CASSYRTSGYNEQFF	TGTGCCAGCAGTTACCGGACTAGCGGGTACAATGAGCAGTTCTTC
many	TRBV11-2	TRBJ2-3	NA	CASSSETVPDTQYF	TGTGCCAGCAGCTCGGAGACGGTCCCAGATACGCAGTATTTT
NA	TRBV5-4	TRBJ2-1	NA	CASSSRDGYNEQFF	TGTGCCAGCAGCTCCCGGGACGGCTACAATGAGCAGTTCTTC
many	TRBV24-1	TRBJ2-2	NA	CATSDPQRELFF	TGTGCCACCAGTGACCCTCAGCGGGAGCTGTTTTTT
NA	TRBV7-9	TRBJ2-5	NA	CASSFLQGRETQYF	TGTGCCAGCAGCTTTCTCCAGGGACGAGAGACCCAGTACTTC
many	TRBV5-1	TRBJ2-2	TRBD2	CASTLAGVGTGELFF	TGCGCCAGCACCCTAGCGGGAGTTGGCACCGGGGAGCTGTTTTTT
many	TRBV2	TRBJ2-1	NA	CASSATRSGDNEQFF	TGTGCCAGCAGTGCTACTAGGTCGGGGGACAATGAGCAGTTCTTC
many	TRBV20-1	TRBJ2-1	NA	CSARDPWTSVGYNEQFF	TGCAGTGCTAGAGACCCTTGGACCTCGGTGGGCTACAATGAGCAGTTCTTC
few	TRBV2	TRBJ1-1	NA	CASKVRGGNTEAFF	TGTGCCAGCAAAGTGAGGGGGGGGAACACTGAAGCTTTCTTT
NA	TRBV5-5	TRBJ2-5	NA	CASSPRRQYQETQYF	TGTGCCAGCAGCCCTAGACGACAGTACCAAGAGACCCAGTACTTC
NA	TRBV18	TRBJ1-2	TRBD1	CASSPGSGTGGNYGYTF	TGTGCCAGCTCACCGGGCTCTGGGACAGGGGGCAACTATGGCTACACCTTC
few	TRBV12-3/TRBV12-4	TRBJ2-7	NA	CASSIGGVYYEQYF	TGTGCCAGCAGTATAGGGGGAGTCTACTACGAGCAGTACTTC
many	TRBV7-9	TRBJ2-1	NA	CASSLLRLDNEQFF	TGTGCCAGCAGCTTATTACGGCTAGACAATGAGCAGTTCTTC
NA	TRBV5-1	TRBJ2-3	NA	CASSLGGVEDTQYF	TGCGCCAGCAGCTTAGGCGGGGTTGAAGATACGCAGTATTTT
many	TRBV2	TRBJ1-4	TRBD1	CASKPGQGSEKLFF	TGTGCCAGCAAGCCGGGACAGGGAAGTGAAAAACTGTTTTTT
few	TRBV28	TRBJ1-5	TRBD1	CASSSYRGQGDQPQHF	TGTGCCAGCAGTTCATACAGGGGGCAGGGGGATCAGCCCCAGCATTTT
many	TRBV5-1	TRBJ2-1	TRBD2	CASSQEREGLDEQFF	TGCGCCAGCAGCCAAGAGCGGGAGGGGCTTGATGAGCAGTTCTTC
few	TRBV4-1	TRBJ2-3	NA	CASSQDHPSSTDTQYF	TGCGCCAGCAGCCAAGATCACCCATCTAGCACAGATACGCAGTATTTT
NA	TRBV29-1	TRBJ2-5	TRBD1	CSVGGQGFIETQYF	TGCAGCGTGGGAGGACAGGGATTTATCGAGACCCAGTACTTC
many	TRBV6-1	TRBJ1-1	NA	CASSPNWETEAFF	TGTGCCAGCAGCCCCAACTGGGAGACTGAAGCTTTCTTT
many	TRBV7-2	TRBJ1-1	NA	CASSSNPARMNTEAFF	TGTGCCAGCAGCTCGAACCCGGCACGGATGAACACTGAAGCTTTCTTT
many	TRBV6-1	TRBJ1-1	NA	CASSVRGANTEAFF	TGTGCCAGCAGTGTTAGAGGGGCCAACACTGAAGCTTTCTTT
many	TRBV6-1	TRBJ1-2	TRBD1	CASRKLATGQVYTF	TGTGCCAGCAGAAAATTAGCGACAGGGCAGGTCTACACCTTC
NA	TRBV7-9	TRBJ2-3	NA	CASSLGVEGFGTDTQYF	TGTGCCAGCAGCTTAGGAGTGGAGGGGTTCGGCACAGATACGCAGTATTTT
many	TRBV19	TRBJ1-5	TRBD1	CASQGVTTNQPQHF	TGTGCCAGCCAGGGGGTAACGACCAATCAGCCCCAGCATTTT
many	TRBV7-2	TRBJ2-3	NA	CASSSLHTDTQYF	TGTGCCAGCAGCTCATTACACACAGATACGCAGTATTTT
many	TRBV5-4	TRBJ1-2	NA	CASSLRTEAYGYTF	TGTGCCAGCAGCCTCAGGACGGAAGCTTATGGCTACACCTTC
many	TRBV6-1	TRBJ1-5	NA	CASSEYGGGNQPQHF	TGTGCCAGCAGTGAATACGGGGGTGGCAATCAGCCCCAGCATTTT
few	TRBV9	TRBJ2-2	NA	CASSIGGVPGELFF	TGTGCCAGCAGCATAGGAGGGGTTCCCGGGGAGCTGTTTTTT
many	TRBV18	TRBJ2-7	NA	CASSPTFYEQYF	TGTGCCAGCTCACCAACCTTTTACGAGCAGTACTTC
many	TRBV7-3	TRBJ2-7	TRBD1	CASSLNGAGQGYEQYF	TGTGCCAGCAGCTTAAATGGGGCGGGACAGGGTTACGAGCAGTACTTC
many	TRBV20-1	TRBJ2-7	NA	CSARDFGGYQPYEQYF	TGCAGTGCTAGAGATTTCGGGGGCTATCAACCCTACGAGCAGTACTTC
NA	TRBV28	TRBJ2-7	NA	CASSSRGLQYKQYF	TGTGCCAGCAGTTCCAGGGGACTACAGTACAAGCAGTACTTC
NA	TRBV27	TRBJ1-1	TRBD1	CASRLQGSATEAFF	TGTGCCAGCAGGCTACAGGGGTCCGCCACTGAAGCTTTCTTT
NA	TRBV6-1	TRBJ2-3	NA	CAGWGAVGKDTQYF	TGTGCCGGTTGGGGGGCAGTGGGAAAAGATACGCAGTATTTT
few	TRBV27	TRBJ1-1	NA	CASSLVPNLNTEAFF	TGTGCCAGCAGTTTAGTGCCTAATCTGAACACTGAAGCTTTCTTT
many	TRBV28	TRBJ2-7	NA	CASRSSWADTYEQYF	TGTGCCAGCAGGTCCTCGTGGGCAGATACCTACGAGCAGTACTTC
many	TRBV29-1	TRBJ2-3	NA	CSVARQGGTDTQYF	TGCAGCGTGGCCAGACAGGGAGGAACAGATACGCAGTATTTT
many	TRBV29-1	TRBJ1-1	TRBD1	CSVQQGGNTEAFF	TGCAGCGTCCAACAGGGGGGAAACACTGAAGCTTTCTTT
few	TRBV7-6	TRBJ2-1	NA	CASSPPGGQYEQFF	TGTGCCAGCAGCCCCCCCGGGGGGCAGTATGAGCAGTTCTTC
many	TRBV12-3/TRBV12-4	TRBJ1-2	NA	CASSLEGVSNYGYTF	TGTGCCAGCAGTTTAGAAGGAGTCTCTAACTATGGCTACACCTTC
many	TRBV7-6	TRBJ2-7	TRBD2	CASSLAGTSGYEQYF	TGTGCCAGCAGCTTAGCGGGGACTAGCGGTTACGAGCAGTACTTC
many	TRBV29-1	TRBJ2-2	TRBD1	CSVERQGGNTGELFF	TGCAGCGTCGAAAGACAGGGGGGGAACACCGGGGAGCTGTTTTTT